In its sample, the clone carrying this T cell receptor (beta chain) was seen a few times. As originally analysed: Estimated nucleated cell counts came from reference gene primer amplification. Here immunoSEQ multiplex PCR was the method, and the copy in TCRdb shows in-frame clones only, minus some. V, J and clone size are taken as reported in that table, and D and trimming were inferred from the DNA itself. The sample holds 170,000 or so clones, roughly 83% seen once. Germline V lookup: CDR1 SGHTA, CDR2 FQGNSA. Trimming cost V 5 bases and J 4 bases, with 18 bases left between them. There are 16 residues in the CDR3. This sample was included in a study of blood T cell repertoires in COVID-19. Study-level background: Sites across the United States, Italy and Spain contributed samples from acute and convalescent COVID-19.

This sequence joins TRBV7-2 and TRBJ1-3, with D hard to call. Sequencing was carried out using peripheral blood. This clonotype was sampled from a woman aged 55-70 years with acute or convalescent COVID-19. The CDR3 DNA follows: TGTGCCAGCAGCACTCTCCTCGGTTTGGAGGGAAACACCATATATTTT. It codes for CASSTLLGLEGNTIYF.